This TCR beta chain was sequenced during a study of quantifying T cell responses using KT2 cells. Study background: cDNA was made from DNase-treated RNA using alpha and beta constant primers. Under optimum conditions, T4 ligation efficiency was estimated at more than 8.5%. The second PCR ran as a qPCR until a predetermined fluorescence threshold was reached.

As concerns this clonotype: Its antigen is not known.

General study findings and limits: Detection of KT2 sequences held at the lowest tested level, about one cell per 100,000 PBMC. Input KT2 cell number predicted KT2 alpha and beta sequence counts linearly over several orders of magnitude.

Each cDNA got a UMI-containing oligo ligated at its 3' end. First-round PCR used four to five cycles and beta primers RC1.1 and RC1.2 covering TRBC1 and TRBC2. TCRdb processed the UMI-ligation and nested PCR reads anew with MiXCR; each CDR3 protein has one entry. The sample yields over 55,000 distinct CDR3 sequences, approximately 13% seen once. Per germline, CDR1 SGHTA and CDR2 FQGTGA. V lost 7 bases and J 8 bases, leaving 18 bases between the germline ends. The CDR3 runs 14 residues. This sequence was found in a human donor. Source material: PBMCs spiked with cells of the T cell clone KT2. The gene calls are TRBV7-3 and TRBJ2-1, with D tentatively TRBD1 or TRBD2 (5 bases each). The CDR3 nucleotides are TGTGCCAGCACCCTAACGGGGCCCAGAGATGAGCAGTTCTTC. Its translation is CASTLTGPRDEQFF.